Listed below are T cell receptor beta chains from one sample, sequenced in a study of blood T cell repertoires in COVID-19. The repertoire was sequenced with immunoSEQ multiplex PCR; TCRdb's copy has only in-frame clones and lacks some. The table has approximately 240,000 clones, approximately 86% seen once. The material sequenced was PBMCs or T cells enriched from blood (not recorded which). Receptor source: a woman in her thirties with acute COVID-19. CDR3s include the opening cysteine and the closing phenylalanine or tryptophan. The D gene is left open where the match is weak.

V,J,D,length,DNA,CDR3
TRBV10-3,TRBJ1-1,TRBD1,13,TGTGCCATCAGTACGACAGGGTTCACTGAAGCTTTCTTT,CAISTTGFTEAFF
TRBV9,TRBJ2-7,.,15,TGTGCCAGCAGCCCCCAAGCCGGGACTGCCTACGAGCAGTACTTC,CASSPQAGTAYEQYF
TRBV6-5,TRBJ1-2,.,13,TGTGCCAGCAGTTACCCGGGTTCCCATGGCTACACCTTC,CASSYPGSHGYTF
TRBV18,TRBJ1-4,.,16,TGTGCCAGCTCACCAAGAAGCGGGACGGGTGGAGAAAAACTGTTTTTT,CASSPRSGTGGEKLFF
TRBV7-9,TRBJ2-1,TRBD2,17,TGTGCCAGCAGCTTAGTAGCGGGGGGTGCCAACTACAATGAGCAGTTCTTC,CASSLVAGGANYNEQFF
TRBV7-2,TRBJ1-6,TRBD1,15,TGTGCCAGCAGCCCCCAGGGGGCTTGGGGTTCACCCCTCCACTTT,CASSPQGAWGSPLHF
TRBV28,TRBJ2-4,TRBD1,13,TGTGCCAGCAGTCACGGACAGGGAAACATTCAGTACTTC,CASSHGQGNIQYF
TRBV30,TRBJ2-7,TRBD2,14,TGTGCCTGGAGGGTAGCGGGGGGGCCGTACGAGCAGTACTTC,CAWRVAGGPYEQYF
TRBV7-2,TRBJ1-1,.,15,TGTGCCAGCAGCTTAGGGGCGGGCCCGGAGACTGAAGCTTTCTTT,CASSLGAGPETEAFF
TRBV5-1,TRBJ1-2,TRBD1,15,TGCGCCAGCAGCTTAGGACAGGGAGCTAACTATGGCTACACCTTC,CASSLGQGANYGYTF
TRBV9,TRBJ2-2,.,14,TGTGCCAGCAGCCCCAGTCCGAACACCGGGGAGCTGTTTTTT,CASSPSPNTGELFF
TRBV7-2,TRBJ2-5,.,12,TGTGCCAGCAGCTTAGACAGAGAGACCCAGTACTTC,CASSLDRETQYF
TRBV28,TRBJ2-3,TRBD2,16,TGTGCCAGCTTCTCTAGCGGGAGACGGGGCACAGATACGCAGTATTTT,CASFSSGRRGTDTQYF